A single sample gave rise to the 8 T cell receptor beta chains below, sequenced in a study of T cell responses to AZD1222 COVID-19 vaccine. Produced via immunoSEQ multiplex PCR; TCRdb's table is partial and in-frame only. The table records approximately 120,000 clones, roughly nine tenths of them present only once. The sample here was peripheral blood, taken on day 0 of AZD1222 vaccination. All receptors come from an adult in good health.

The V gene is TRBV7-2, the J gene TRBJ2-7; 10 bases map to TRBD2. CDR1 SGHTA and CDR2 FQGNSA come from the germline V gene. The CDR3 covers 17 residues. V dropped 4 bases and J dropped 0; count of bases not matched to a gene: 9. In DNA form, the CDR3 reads TGTGCCAGCAGCTCCCGAGGAGCGGGGGGGAGCTCCTACGAGCAGTACTTC. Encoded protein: CASSSRGAGGSSYEQYF.

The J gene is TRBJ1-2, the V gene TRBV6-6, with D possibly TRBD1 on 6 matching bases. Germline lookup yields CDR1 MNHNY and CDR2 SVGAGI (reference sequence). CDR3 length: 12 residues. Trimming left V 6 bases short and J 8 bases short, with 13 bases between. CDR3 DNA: TGTGCCAGCAGCTCGGACAGCGCCGGCTACACCTTC. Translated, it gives CASSSDSAGYTF.

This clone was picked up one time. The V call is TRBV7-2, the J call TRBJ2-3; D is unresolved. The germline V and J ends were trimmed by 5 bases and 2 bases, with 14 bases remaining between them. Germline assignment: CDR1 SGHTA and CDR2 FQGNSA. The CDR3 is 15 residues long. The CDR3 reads CASSPGSSYTDTQYF. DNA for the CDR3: TGTGCCAGCAGCCCAGGTTCCTCCTACACAGATACGCAGTATTTT.

This CDR3 is CASSPSGADGNTIYF. As DNA, the CDR3 is TGTGCCAGCAGCCCTAGCGGGGCGGATGGAAACACCATATATTTT. The chain carries TRBV7-6 and TRBJ1-3, with D maybe TRBD1 (5 bases). The V gene lost 5 bases and the J gene lost 3 bases, with 14 bases spanning the gap. Germline V CDR1 and CDR2: SGHVS, FNYEAQ. CDR3 length: 15 residues.

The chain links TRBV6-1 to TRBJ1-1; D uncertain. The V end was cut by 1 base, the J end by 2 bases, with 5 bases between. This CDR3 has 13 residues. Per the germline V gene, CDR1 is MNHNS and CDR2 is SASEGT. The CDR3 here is CASSEGINTEAFF. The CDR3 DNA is TGTGCCAGCAGTGAAGGGATAAACACTGAAGCTTTCTTT.

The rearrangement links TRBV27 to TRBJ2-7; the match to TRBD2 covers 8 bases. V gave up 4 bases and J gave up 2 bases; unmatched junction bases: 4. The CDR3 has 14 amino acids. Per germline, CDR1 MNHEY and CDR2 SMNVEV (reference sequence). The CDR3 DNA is TGTGCCAGCAGTTCGCCGACTAGCGCCTACGAGCAGTACTTC. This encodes CASSSPTSAYEQYF.

The CDR3 nucleotides read TGTGCCAGCAGCTTGTGGGGGGCCGACACAGATACGCAGTATTTT. Encoded protein: CASSLWGADTDTQYF. This chain links TRBV5-8 with TRBJ2-3; either TRBD1 or TRBD2 may fit D (6 bases each). From germline, CDR1 is SGHTS and CDR2 YDEGEE. This CDR3 region has 15 residues. V dropped 1 base and J dropped 2 bases, with 11 bases sitting between them.

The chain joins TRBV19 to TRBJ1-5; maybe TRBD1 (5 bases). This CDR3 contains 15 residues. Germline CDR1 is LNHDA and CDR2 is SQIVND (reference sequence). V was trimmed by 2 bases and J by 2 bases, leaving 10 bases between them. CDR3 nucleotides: TGTGCCAGTAGTATACAGGGAGCGGGCAATCAGCCCCAGCATTTT. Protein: CASSIQGAGNQPQHF. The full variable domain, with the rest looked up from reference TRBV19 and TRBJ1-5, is DGGITQSPKYLFRKEGQNVTLSCEQNLNHDAMYWYRQDPGQGLRLIYYSQIVNDFQKGDIAEGYSVSREKKESFPLTVTSAQKNPTAFYLCASSIQGAGNQPQHFGDGTRLSIL.